The clone carrying this T cell receptor (beta chain) was detected only once. CDR3 size: 15 residues. In germline, CDR1 is MDHEN, CDR2 SYDVKM. Unmatched junction bases numbered 7, after V lost 4 bases and J lost 4 bases. This entry belongs to a study of blood T cell repertoires in COVID-19. Per the authors' pipeline: The authors estimated nucleated cell counts from reference gene primer amplification. Clones were read by immunoSEQ multiplex PCR, and TCRdb kept only the in-frame ones, dropping some. The D gene and trimming were derived from the DNA, and the V and J assignments and clone size from that table. The sample shows around 46,000 clones, about nine tenths of them seen only once.

This receptor was identified in an elderly woman with COVID-19, enrolled during active disease. This rearrangement joins TRBV28 to TRBJ2-5, with 9 bases identical to TRBD1. What was sequenced was peripheral blood. CDR3 sequence reads: CASSSPGQGIETQYF. The CDR3 DNA follows: TGTGCCAGCAGTTCCCCGGGACAGGGAATAGAGACCCAGTACTTC.